The rows below give T cell receptor beta chains drawn from one sample of a study of radiotherapy plus CTLA-4 blockade in lung cancer. Using immunoSEQ multiplex PCR, the repertoire was profiled, and TCRdb retains in-frame clones only, with some absent. The repertoire holds about 95,000 clones, with about four fifths as singletons. The sample was peripheral blood, taken from a patient treated with radiotherapy plus ipilimumab. These receptors were taken from a human donor with non-small cell lung cancer who had stable disease on radiotherapy plus ipilimumab. The CDR3 runs from the conserved cysteine through the conserved F or W. Each record gives: clone size, J gene, V gene, D gene, CDR3 DNA, CDR3 protein. D genes are given only for firm matches. Clone sizes are given selectively: once, few, many, or a class where the clone is expanded.

- | TRBJ1-2 | TRBV28 | - | TGTGCCAGCAGTCTAAACGTGGACTATGGCTACACCTTC | CASSLNVDYGYTF
few | TRBJ1-5 | TRBV7-8 | - | TGTGCCAGCAGCTTGGCAGGGTTGATGGGCAATCAGCCCCAGCATTTT | CASSLAGLMGNQPQHF
- | TRBJ1-6 | TRBV4-1 | - | TGCGCCAGCAGCCAACCGGGAGAATATAATTCACCCCTCCACTTT | CASSQPGEYNSPLHF
- | TRBJ2-1 | TRBV5-4 | TRBD2 | TGTGCCAGCAGCTCCGACAGCGGGAGCACCAATGAGCAGTTCTTC | CASSSDSGSTNEQFF
- | TRBJ1-2 | TRBV7-2 | - | TGTGCCAGCAGCTCCCCTGGGACGCCGTATGGCTACACCTTC | CASSSPGTPYGYTF
- | TRBJ1-4 | TRBV5-1 | TRBD1 | TGCGCCAGCAGCTTGGTTCCAGGGGGAGGAAATGAAAAACTGTTTTTT | CASSLVPGGGNEKLFF
few | TRBJ2-3 | TRBV6-9 | TRBD2 | TGTGCCAGCAGTGCTCAAGCGGGGGCCGCAGATACGCAGTATTTT | CASSAQAGAADTQYF
- | TRBJ1-2 | TRBV9 | - | TGTGCCAGCAGCGTAGCTACGCAGGCGTATGGCTACACCTTC | CASSVATQAYGYTF
- | TRBJ2-3 | TRBV5-7 | TRBD2 | TGTGCCAGCAGCTATGGACTAGCTGTAGATACGCAGTATTTT | CASSYGLAVDTQYF
- | TRBJ2-1 | TRBV7-9 | - | TGTGCCAGCAGCTTAGGTGGGCTAGTGCTAAGGAATGAGCAGTTCTTC | CASSLGGLVLRNEQFF
- | TRBJ2-3 | TRBV7-3 | - | TGTGCCAGCAGTTCCGACTCGAACGGGGATACGCAGTATTTT | CASSSDSNGDTQYF
once | TRBJ1-1 | TRBV2 | - | TGTGCCAGCAGTGAAAATGGTGTGAGCACTGAAGCTTTCTTT | CASSENGVSTEAFF
- | TRBJ2-7 | TRBV6-4 | - | TGTGCCAGCAGGGGGACCTACCACGAGCAGTACTTC | CASRGTYHEQYF
- | TRBJ1-1 | TRBV19 | - | TGTGCCAGTAGTATGACGGCGGCCGCTTCCACTGAAGCTTTCTTT | CASSMTAAASTEAFF
- | TRBJ2-1 | TRBV27 | - | TGTGCCAGCTTCTCAAGTAGACTAATCTCCTACAATGAGCAGTTCTTC | CASFSSRLISYNEQFF
once | TRBJ2-2 | TRBV4-1 | TRBD2 | TGCGCCAGCAGCCAAGCAGCGGGGGGCAGCACCGGGGAGCTGTTTTTT | CASSQAAGGSTGELFF
- | TRBJ2-1 | TRBV5-1 | - | TGCGCCAGCAGCCCCTCCCTTGACCGGACGGGGGGCGGGTATGAGCAGTTCTTC | CASSPSLDRTGGGYEQFF
- | TRBJ2-6 | TRBV7-8 | - | TGTGCCAGCAGCCGTAGGACAAAGGGGTCTGGGGCCAACGTCCTGACTTTC | CASSRRTKGSGANVLTF
- | TRBJ2-3 | TRBV6-4 | - | TGTGCCAGCACGAGGGAGGCCCTAGCCCCTTGTACGCAGTATTTT | CASTREALAPCTQYF
- | TRBJ1-1 | TRBV18 | - | TGTGCCAGCTCACCAGGGAGGAGCACTGAAGCTTTCTTT | CASSPGRSTEAFF
- | TRBJ1-2 | TRBV27 | TRBD1 | TGTGCCAGCAGACCCGACAGGGTGTTCAATGGCTACACCTTC | CASRPDRVFNGYTF
- | TRBJ2-3 | TRBV9 | - | TGTGCCAGCAGCGTTTACTTACTGGGAGATACGCAGTATTTT | CASSVYLLGDTQYF
- | TRBJ2-3 | TRBV7-2 | - | TGTGCCAGCAGCTTCGGTTATAGACAGCTATATACAGATACGCAGTATTTT | CASSFGYRQLYTDTQYF
- | TRBJ2-7 | TRBV15 | - | TGTGCCACCAGCAGAGATGTTGTGTACGAGCAGTACTTC | CATSRDVVYEQYF
- | TRBJ2-1 | TRBV7-2 | TRBD2 | TGTGCCAGCAGCCCCGAGACTAGCCCGGAGCAGTTCTTC | CASSPETSPEQFF
- | TRBJ2-3 | TRBV4-1 | TRBD2 | TGCGCCAGCAGCCAAGCGCCTAGCGGGGTAGGGGTTACGCAGTATTTT | CASSQAPSGVGVTQYF
- | TRBJ2-1 | TRBV11-2 | TRBD2 | TGTGCCAGCAGCTTAGGTCCTAGCGGGTCCATTTACAATGAGCAGTTCTTC | CASSLGPSGSIYNEQFF
- | TRBJ2-1 | TRBV14 | - | TGTGCCAGCAGCCAAGATATTGGGGGCCAATCCTATAATGAGCAGTTCTTC | CASSQDIGGQSYNEQFF
- | TRBJ2-7 | TRBV5-8 | - | TGTGCCAGCAGTCGACAGGGTGCGCGGGAAAATGAAGAGCAGTACTTC | CASSRQGARENEEQYF
- | TRBJ1-2 | TRBV19 | - | TGTGCCAGTAGTCCTCCTACAGGGCTGGGATATGGCTACACCTTC | CASSPPTGLGYGYTF
- | TRBJ2-5 | TRBV19 | - | TGTGCCAGTAGTACAGGACAGAAGAGGACCCAGTACTTC | CASSTGQKRTQYF
- | TRBJ1-6 | TRBV2 | - | TGTGCCAGCAGTGAAGGACAGTATAATTCACCCCTCCACTTT | CASSEGQYNSPLHF
once | TRBJ2-1 | TRBV4-1 | - | TGCGCCAGCAGCCAAGCGGGGTTCGAGCAGTTCTTC | CASSQAGFEQFF
- | TRBJ2-5 | TRBV7-3 | - | TGTGCCAGCGGCCAAATGGGTGGCGTGACAGAGACCCAGTACTTC | CASGQMGGVTETQYF
- | TRBJ2-6 | TRBV9 | TRBD1 | TGTGCCAGCAGCGTAGTAACAGGGGCTGGGGCCAACGTCCTGACTTTC | CASSVVTGAGANVLTF
few | TRBJ1-6 | TRBV7-2 | - | TGTGCCAGCAGCTTAGAAAGGGCAAGCTCCTATAATTCACCCCTCCACTTT | CASSLERASSYNSPLHF
- | TRBJ1-1 | TRBV18 | TRBD1 | TGTGCCAGCTCACCGACTGCGGGGACAGCGAACACTGAAGCTTTCTTT | CASSPTAGTANTEAFF
- | TRBJ1-1 | TRBV19 | - | TGTGCCAGTAGTATGATGGTTTCCACTGAAGCTTTCTTT | CASSMMVSTEAFF
- | TRBJ2-1 | TRBV7-2 | - | TGTGCCAGCAGCCTATACGGGGATGAGCAGTTCTTC | CASSLYGDEQFF
few | TRBJ2-7 | TRBV4-1 | - | TGCGCCAGCAGCCAAGCACAAGGGAGCTCCTACGAGCAGTACTTC | CASSQAQGSSYEQYF
- | TRBJ2-7 | TRBV7-8 | TRBD2 | TGTGCCAGCAGCTTAGCGCTAACTAGCGGGGCCTACGAGCAGTACTTC | CASSLALTSGAYEQYF
- | TRBJ1-2 | TRBV5-1 | TRBD1 | TGCGCCAGCAGCTTAATCACAGGGGATAACTATGGCTACACCTTC | CASSLITGDNYGYTF
- | TRBJ2-1 | TRBV19 | - | TGTGCCAGTTCCGACGGTGTTAGCTCCTACAATGAGCAGTTCTTC | CASSDGVSSYNEQFF
few | TRBJ2-7 | TRBV21-1 | - | TGTGCCAGCAGCAAAGCCCCGAGACAGACCTACGAGCAGTACTTC | CASSKAPRQTYEQYF
- | TRBJ1-5 | TRBV10-2 | - | TGCGCCAGCAGCCCCGGGGGGGGGAGGTCCAATCAGCCCCAGCATTTT | CASSPGGGRSNQPQHF
- | TRBJ1-2 | TRBV19 | - | TGTGCCAGTAGTGTCACCCCAGCCCCTAACTATGGCTACACCTTC | CASSVTPAPNYGYTF